The present T cell receptor beta chain was sequenced within a study of blood T cell repertoires in COVID-19. Sequencing was performed with immunoSEQ multiplex PCR; in TCRdb, only in-frame clones are kept and a portion is missing. The sample lists some 25,000 clones; more than 70% were seen once. V shed 0 bases and J 4 bases; nucleotides not matched to a gene: 5. The CDR3 covers 16 residues. CDR1 is LGHNA and CDR2 is YSLEER in the germline V gene. The sequencing input was peripheral blood. This receptor was obtained from a human donor in a cohort sampled during active COVID-19. The chain links TRBV4-3 to TRBJ2-1; TRBD2 matches at 8 bases. The CDR3 DNA sequence: TGCGCCAGCAGCCAAGATCTAAGCGGGGGTTACAATGAGCAGTTCTTC. Translating gives CASSQDLSGGYNEQFF.